This T cell receptor beta chain emerged from a study of T cell responses to AZD1222 COVID-19 vaccine. Of note for this clone: Its matching antigen is unknown.

The CDR3 sequence is 14 residues long. Trimming removed 0 bases from V and 3 bases from J, with 6 bases in between. In germline, CDR1 is KGHSH, CDR2 LQKENI. Clones were sequenced by immunoSEQ multiplex PCR, and TCRdb holds only the in-frame ones, with some missing. The repertoire holds over 65,000 clones, with around 85% as singletons. Findings of the study overall: Spike regions recognized by vaccine-associated CD4 TCRs spanned the protein, led by 160-218 and 743-854. Nearly half of the spike-specific TCRs reportedly recognize variant regions that carry no mutations. Increases in Spike-specific TCR breadth and depth were seen after two AZD1222 doses.

Sequencing used peripheral blood, obtained on day 0 of AZD1222 vaccination. This receptor was identified in an adult in good health. The genes are TRBV18 and TRBJ2-1; D gene unclear. The CDR3 sequence is CASSPPEDYNEQFF. CDR3 DNA: TGTGCCAGCTCACCACCGGAAGACTACAATGAGCAGTTCTTC.